Below are 30 T cell receptor beta chains sequenced from a single sample in a study of identical twins. TCRdb fed the 5' RACE reads into MiXCR, producing one record per CDR3 protein. The data hold 350,000 to 600,000 distinct CDR3 sequences, with approximately 15% observed a single time. The sample was also linked to a second study, of yellow fever vaccine responses in identical twins.

Sequencing was performed on CD4+ T cells sorted from blood. These receptors all come from a woman between 18 and 29 years old in good health.

This clonotype was observed a few times. The chain combines TRBV24-1 with TRBJ2-7; the D is unclear. Germline-derived CDR1 and CDR2 are KGHDR and SFDVKD. V lost 6 bases to trimming and J lost 1 base, with 12 bases between them. There are 14 residues in the CDR3. The CDR3 loop reads CATSPHGISYEQYF. The CDR3 DNA follows: TGTGCCACCAGTCCTCATGGTATTTCCTACGAGCAGTACTTC.

This clonotype was picked up many times. V gene TRBV6-2 or TRBV6-3 combines with J gene TRBJ2-3, with D possibly TRBD2 on 5 matching bases. Trimming removed 4 bases from V and 2 bases from J, with 16 bases in between. The CDR3 is 16 amino acids. The germline V gene has CDR1 MNHEY and CDR2 SVGEGT. The CDR3: CASSSHSSGNTDTQYF. Written as DNA, the CDR3 is TGTGCCAGCAGTTCGCACTCCAGCGGAAACACAGATACGCAGTATTTT.

This clonotype has more than one count but fewer than ten. The J gene is TRBJ1-6, the V gene TRBV7-8; possibly TRBD1 for D (5 bases). With 4 bases removed from V and 10 bases from J, the gap between germline ends came to 14 bases. This CDR3 contains 14 residues. Germline CDR1 and CDR2: SGHVS and FQNEAQ. The CDR3 DNA sequence: TGTGCCAGCAGCTATGGTGGGGGGGGGTCACCCCTCCACTTT. This gives the protein CASSYGGGGSPLHF.

The table lists this clonotype with a few counts. V is TRBV18 and J is TRBJ2-5, with unresolved D. Germline values: CDR1 KGHSH, CDR2 LQKENI. The CDR3 covers 13 residues. V was trimmed by 4 bases and J by 3 bases, leaving 9 bases between them. The CDR3 loop is CASSQGPKETQYF. DNA of the CDR3: TGTGCCAGCTCACAGGGTCCGAAAGAGACCCAGTACTTC.

This clonotype was observed a few times. The chain recombines TRBV2 with TRBJ1-6; 10 bases align to TRBD1. Germline loops: CDR1 SNHLY, CDR2 FYNNEI. There are 14 residues in the CDR3. V lost 6 bases to trimming and J lost 8 bases; unmatched junction nucleotides: 4. CDR3 nucleotides: TGTGCCAGCAGCCGGGACAGGGGCTATTCACCCCTCCACTTT. This translates into CASSRDRGYSPLHF.

This clonotype appeared once. V is TRBV20-1 and J is TRBJ2-7, with 10 bases aligning to TRBD2. CDR3 size: 14 residues. CDR1 DFQATT and CDR2 SNEGSKA come from the germline V gene (reference sequence). V gave up 2 bases and J gave up 6 bases; unmatched junction bases: 7. The CDR3 DNA is TGCAGTGCTAGATTCGCTAGCGGGAGTAGCGAGCAGTACTTC. This codes for CSARFASGSSEQYF.

This clonotype appeared a few times. The chain recombines TRBV5-1 with TRBJ2-1, with 16 bases identical to TRBD2. The germline V gene has CDR1 SGHRS and CDR2 YFSETQ. The V gene end was trimmed by 3 bases and the J gene end by 0 bases; junction bases not matched to a gene: 3. The CDR3 consists of 18 residues. This CDR3 reads CASSWGLAGGFSYNEQFF. CDR3 DNA sequence: TGCGCCAGCAGCTGGGGACTAGCGGGGGGGTTCTCCTACAATGAGCAGTTCTTC.

The V call is TRBV5-1, the J call TRBJ1-4, with TRBD1 matching over 7 bases. The V segment lost 5 bases and the J segment 3 bases; nucleotides outside the gene matches: 10. This CDR3 is 16 amino acids long. The germline CDR1 and CDR2 sequences are SGHRS and YFSETQ. CDR3 loop: CASRAGMGQPNEKLFF. The CDR3 coding sequence is TGCGCCAGCAGGGCGGGAATGGGACAGCCTAATGAAAAACTGTTTTTT.

This clonotype was counted many times. The V and J genes are TRBV20-1 and TRBJ2-7; D is perhaps TRBD1 or TRBD2 (6 bases each). This CDR3 has 12 amino acids. Per the germline V gene, CDR1 is DFQATT and CDR2 is SNEGSKA (reference sequence). The V end was cut by 5 bases, the J end by 1 base, with 9 bases between. This CDR3 is CSAGGLSYEQYF. For the CDR3, the DNA is TGCAGTGCTGGGGGGCTATCCTACGAGCAGTACTTC.

This clonotype came up a few times. The V gene is TRBV12-3 or TRBV12-4, the J gene TRBJ2-3; TRBD1 might be the D (6 bases). The CDR3 extends over 14 amino acids. V dropped 6 bases and J dropped 0 bases, with 10 bases sitting between them. CDR3 coding DNA: TGTGCCAGCAGGTGGACAGTTAGCACAGATACGCAGTATTTT. It codes for CASRWTVSTDTQYF.

This clonotype was counted many times. V and J are TRBV5-1 and TRBJ2-7, with D perhaps TRBD1 or TRBD2 (5 bases each). CDR3 length: 13 residues. The germline gives CDR1 SGHRS, CDR2 YFSETQ. The ends were cut back, 4 bases at V and 4 bases at J, with 12 bases in the middle. The CDR3 DNA reads as TGCGCCAGCAGCGAGGGATCAGGGTACGAGCAGTACTTC. Translation: CASSEGSGYEQYF.

This clonotype occurred a few times. This chain uses TRBV12-3 or TRBV12-4 with TRBJ1-1, with 10 bases lining up with TRBD1. The junction had 8 bases not matched to a gene; V was cut back by 7 bases and J by 3 bases. The CDR3 totals 15 residues. The CDR3 here is CASTPTGGGYTEAFF. In DNA, the CDR3 is TGTGCCAGCACCCCGACAGGGGGCGGGTACACTGAAGCTTTCTTT.

The rearrangement links TRBV7-2 to TRBJ2-2; 8 bases agree with TRBD2. Trimming removed 3 bases from V and 6 bases from J; junction bases left unmatched: 12. Germline-derived CDR1 and CDR2 are SGHTA and FQGNSA. The CDR3 contains 17 residues. CDR3 bases: TGTGCCAGCAGCTTCCCTGGCGGGAGGTATCAGGCCGGGGAGCTGTTTTTT. This codes for CASSFPGGRYQAGELFF.

The table lists this clonotype with a few counts. This chain joins TRBV7-9 and TRBJ2-1; 9 nucleotides match TRBD1. The CDR3 sequence is 16 residues long. CDR1 SEHNR and CDR2 FQNEAQ come from the germline V gene (reference sequence). The ends lost 4 bases at V and 2 bases at J; junction bases unmatched: 6. CDR3 nucleotide sequence: TGTGCCAGCAGCTCACGACAGGGGGAGGCCTACAATGAGCAGTTCTTC. Its protein is CASSSRQGEAYNEQFF.

This clonotype was counted a few times. This rearrangement joins TRBV5-1 to TRBJ2-7, with 13 bases fitting TRBD2. V dropped 6 bases and J dropped 2; count of bases not matched to a gene: 11. Germline CDR1 and CDR2: SGHRS and YFSETQ. This CDR3 is built from 17 residues. The CDR3 region has the DNA TGCGCCAGCAAGAGGACTAGCGGGGGCCACTCCCCCTACGAGCAGTACTTC. Protein sequence: CASKRTSGGHSPYEQYF.

This chain links TRBV6-5 with TRBJ1-1, with D tentatively TRBD1 (5 bases). The CDR3 is made up of 15 amino acids. Germline loops: CDR1 MNHEY, CDR2 SVGAGI. Trimming took 0 bases from V and 4 from J, leaving 12 bases between them. In DNA form, the CDR3 reads TGTGCCAGCAGTTACTCGAGGTGGGGGTCCACTGAAGCTTTCTTT. Amino acids: CASSYSRWGSTEAFF.

The chain links TRBV9 to TRBJ1-2; D gene uncertain. Germline loops: CDR1 SGDLS, CDR2 YYNGEE. Trimming removed 4 bases at V and 6 bases at J, with 19 bases between. This CDR3 spans 15 amino acids. CDR3 in DNA: TGTGCCAGCAGCCCAGGTACAGCGACACTAGATGGCTACACCTTC. It encodes CASSPGTATLDGYTF. Full variable domain (missing parts from reference TRBV9 and TRBJ1-2): DSGVTQTPKHLITATGQRVTLRCSPRSGDLSVYWYQQSLDQGLQFLIQYYNGEERAKGNILERFSAQQFPDLHSELNLSSLELGDSALYFCASSPGTATLDGYTFGSGTRLTVV.

This clonotype was detected a few times. V is TRBV30 and J is TRBJ1-1; no clear D. Trimming removed 4 bases at V and 8 bases at J, with 11 bases between. This CDR3 spans 11 amino acids. Germline V gives CDR1 GTSNPN, CDR2 SVGIG (reference sequence). The CDR3 nucleotides are TGTGCCTGGACGTCTGGCAGAGAAGCTTTCTTT. The encoded protein is CAWTSGREAFF.

The gene calls are TRBV20-1 and TRBJ1-4, with D tentatively TRBD1 (6 bases). This CDR3 contains 15 residues. V shed 0 bases and J shed 5 bases, with 13 bases lying between them. Germline V lookup: CDR1 DFQATT, CDR2 SNEGSKA (reference sequence). The CDR3 reads CSARDSRGNNEKLFF. In DNA, the CDR3 is TGCAGTGCTAGAGATTCGAGGGGGAACAATGAAAAACTGTTTTTT.

V gene TRBV7-3 combines with J gene TRBJ1-2; D is unclear. Trimming stripped 10 bases from V and 3 bases from J, with 9 bases between. Germline CDR1 SGHTA, CDR2 FQGTGA. The CDR3 length is 11 residues. The CDR3 protein is CAILTDYGYTF. The CDR3 region has the DNA TGTGCCATCTTAACCGACTATGGCTACACCTTC.

This clonotype was seen only a few times. This chain joins TRBV12-3 or TRBV12-4 and TRBJ2-1; 8 bases are a match to TRBD1. This CDR3 is built from 16 residues. The V gene end was trimmed by 6 bases and the J gene end by 16 bases; junction bases not matched to a gene: 23. The CDR3 reads CASSLPPGQGKSRCFF. The CDR3 DNA reads TGTGCCAGCAGCCTACCTCCCGGACAGGGTAAATCCAGGTGTTTCTTC.

The sample holds a few counts of this clonotype. The J gene is TRBJ2-5, the V gene TRBV20-1; D possibly corresponds to TRBD1 (6 bases). The germline CDR1 and CDR2 sequences are DFQATT and SNEGSKA (reference sequence). V was trimmed by 3 bases and J by 1 base, leaving 12 bases between them. The CDR3 is 14 amino acids. The CDR3 sequence: CSASLNRAQETQYF. The DNA of the CDR3 is TGCAGTGCTAGTCTAAACAGGGCCCAAGAGACCCAGTACTTC.

This clonotype was seen a few times. This rearrangement joins TRBV20-1 to TRBJ2-3, with D perhaps matching TRBD1 (6 bases). V shed 4 bases and J shed 0 bases, with 20 bases lying between them. The CDR3 covers 17 residues. The germline V gene has CDR1 DFQATT and CDR2 SNEGSKA (reference sequence). CDR3 DNA: TGCAGTGCTACCGGGACAACAACCGGCTACAGCACAGATACGCAGTATTTT. Translated, it gives CSATGTTTGYSTDTQYF.

Only a few counts were recorded for this clonotype. The chain recombines TRBV14 with TRBJ1-4; 8 positions match TRBD1. Trimming at V came to 4 bases and at J to 3 bases, leaving 7 bases not matched to a gene. CDR3 length: 16 residues. Germline assignment: CDR1 SGHDN and CDR2 FVKESK. The CDR3: CASSLGQGGANEKLFF. CDR3 in DNA: TGTGCCAGCAGCCTCGGACAGGGAGGAGCTAATGAAAAACTGTTTTTT.

This clonotype showed up just a few times. The chain links TRBV6-1 to TRBJ2-7; D not certain. V was clipped by 6 bases and J by 4 bases, with 13 bases between them. Germline-derived CDR1 and CDR2 are MNHNS and SASEGT. The CDR3 runs 13 residues. CDR3 region: CASRTPGLYEQYF. Here the CDR3 DNA reads TGTGCCAGCAGAACACCCGGGCTATACGAGCAGTACTTC.

The V and J genes are TRBV5-1 and TRBJ2-2, with a weak D call TRBD2 (5 bases). This CDR3 is built from 15 residues. Germline CDR1 and CDR2: SGHRS and YFSETQ. The V end was cut by 4 bases, the J end by 4 bases, with 14 bases between. The CDR3: CASSPEGRVTGELFF. CDR3 nucleotide sequence: TGCGCCAGCAGCCCGGAAGGGCGGGTCACCGGGGAGCTGTTTTTT.

V is TRBV12-3 or TRBV12-4 and J is TRBJ1-2, with a tentative D call TRBD1 (6 bases). The CDR3 is made up of 14 amino acids. Trimming cost V 4 bases and J 5 bases, with 14 bases left between them. The CDR3 sequence: CASSSKDSIYGYTF. DNA of the CDR3: TGTGCCAGCAGTTCCAAGGACAGCATTTATGGCTACACCTTC.

This clonotype was seen only a few times. The gene calls are TRBV20-1 and TRBJ2-5; TRBD1 aligns across 8 bases. J gave up 5 bases and V 0 bases, and 8 bases lay outside the gene matches. This CDR3 has 15 amino acids. Germline V gene data show CDR1 as DFQATT and CDR2 as SNEGSKA (reference sequence). CDR3 nucleotides: TGCAGTGCTAGAGATATCAGGGGGCTTGAGGAGACCCAGTACTTC. It is translated as CSARDIRGLEETQYF.

V and J are TRBV5-1 and TRBJ2-5; 8 bases match TRBD1. Per germline, CDR1 SGHRS and CDR2 YFSETQ. The CDR3 sequence is 14 residues long. Trimming removed 6 bases from V and 4 bases from J; junction bases left unmatched: 8. CDR3 residues: CASTARTGIETQYF. For the CDR3, the DNA is TGCGCCAGCACCGCACGGACAGGGATAGAGACCCAGTACTTC.

The chain couples TRBV5-1 to TRBJ2-1; 10 positions agree with TRBD1. J gave up 8 bases and V 2 bases, and 13 bases lay outside the gene matches. This CDR3 region has 17 residues. From germline, CDR1 is SGHRS and CDR2 YFSETQ. CDR3 bases: TGCGCCAGCAGCTTCTCCGGGACAGGGGAAGGAGATGATGAGCAGTTCTTC. It specifies CASSFSGTGEGDDEQFF.